Below are 6 T cell receptor beta chains sequenced from a single sample in a study of Ad26.COV2.S vaccination and SARS-CoV-2 variants. Generated by immunoSEQ multiplex PCR, the TCRdb table keeps only in-frame clones and is missing some. The profile shows 300,000 to 450,000 clones, about 90% of them singletons. The sample was peripheral blood, taken after recovery from COVID-19. Receptor source: a human donor who had recovered from COVID-19.

The J gene is TRBJ1-2, the V gene TRBV6-5; no clear D gene. Trimming pared 6 bases from V and 7 bases from J, leaving 15 bases between. CDR1 is MNHEY, CDR2 SVGAGI, per germline. This CDR3 spans 13 amino acids. The CDR3 nucleotides read TGTGCCAGCAGCCTTTACCCCCTGGGTGGCTACACCTTC. Protein product: CASSLYPLGGYTF.

This clone was seen a single time. The chain recombines TRBV9 with TRBJ2-3; 10 bases line up with TRBD1. CDR1 and CDR2 (germline): SGDLS, YYNGEE. The CDR3 has 17 residues. V lost 0 bases and J lost 5; bases outside the gene matches: 9. DNA of the CDR3: TGTGCCAGCAGCGTAGCGACAGGGGGCCCAATAGGAGATACGCAGTATTTT. Encoded protein: CASSVATGGPIGDTQYF.

The chain joins TRBV6-6 to TRBJ1-3; D unresolved. With 2 bases removed from V and 8 bases from J, the gap between germline ends came to 13 bases. The CDR3 sequence is 14 residues long. The germline V gene encodes CDR1 MNHNY and CDR2 SVGAGI (reference sequence). The CDR3 spells CASSYINREDTIYF. The CDR3, as DNA: TGTGCCAGCAGTTACATAAACCGGGAAGACACCATATATTTT.

The V gene is TRBV6-2 or TRBV6-3, the J gene TRBJ1-1; D is unclear. V shed 1 base and J shed 7 bases, with 16 bases lying between them. Per germline, CDR1 MNHEY and CDR2 SVGEGT. This CDR3 contains 15 residues. The chain's CDR3 is CASSYFGGERGEAFF. The CDR3 DNA reads as TGTGCCAGCAGTTACTTCGGCGGGGAACGGGGTGAAGCTTTCTTT.

This clone was seen a single time. The gene calls are TRBV6-2 or TRBV6-3 and TRBJ2-7, with D perhaps matching TRBD1 (5 bases). CDR1 MNHEY and CDR2 SVGEGT come from the germline V gene. This CDR3 has 15 amino acids. V was cut by 7 bases and J by 2 bases, with 18 bases left in between. CDR3 sequence (DNA): TGTGCCAGCACCCCAAGGCAGGGTAGGACCTACGAGCAGTACTTC. Protein sequence: CASTPRQGRTYEQYF.

In its sample, this clone was seen once. This sample includes further DNA sequences coding for the same CDR3. CDR3 in amino acids: CASSYSGGLNTEAFF. The CDR3 DNA reads TGTGCCAGCAGTTACTCGGGGGGGTTGAACACTGAAGCTTTCTTT. V and J are TRBV6-5 and TRBJ1-1, with D maybe TRBD1 (5 bases). Trimming pared 0 bases from V and 0 bases from J, leaving 8 bases between. This CDR3 has 15 amino acids. Germline loops: CDR1 MNHEY, CDR2 SVGAGI.